This T cell receptor beta chain was captured in a study of cytomegalovirus exposure and HLA in healthy donors. The study, taken as a whole, reports: V- and J-gene trimming of TCR beta was linked (in a later analysis) to a missense DCLRE1C variant.

Trimming stripped 8 bases from V and 4 bases from J, with 18 bases between. CDR1 SGHTA and CDR2 FQGNSA come from the germline V gene. The CDR3 spans 16 residues. Use of 60 Vbeta and 13 Jbeta primers characterized the PCR. Original handling: The count from a later analysis was some 76 million unique TCR beta chains, about 10 million of them shared. The repertoire was sequenced with immunoSEQ multiplex PCR; TCRdb's copy has only in-frame clones and lacks some. Clone size and the V and J calls come from that table; the DNA yielded D and trimming. In the table there are 150,000 to 200,000 clones, roughly four fifths of which are singletons. As for this clone: Its antigen is unknown.

This sequence joins TRBV7-2 and TRBJ1-6; D possibly corresponds to TRBD1 (5 bases). Material for sequencing was PBMCs. The receptor was derived from a woman in her 50s in good health and CMV-seronegative. The CDR3, as DNA: TGTGCCAGCGTCTATCGCGGGACTGTTTATAATTCACCCCTCCACTTT. Translating it yields CASVYRGTVYNSPLHF.